This TCR beta chain was captured in a study of siplizumab effects on memory and regulatory T cells (dated by TCRdb to between 2018 and 2021). About the full investigation: The effect of the anti-CD2 antibody siplizumab on alloreactive T-cell subsets was examined in allogeneic mixed lymphocyte reactions constructed from human PBMCs. Study-wide conclusions, independent of this receptor: Unstimulated naive T cells appeared to be more diverse than memory T cells, and naive cells seemed to make a substantial contribution to the alloresponse. No functional confirmation was obtained for the suppressive function of proliferating Tregs from siplizumab cultures. For roughly 75-97% of proliferating CD4+ or CD8+ clones, no naive or memory phenotype could be assigned. Because sequences below about 10^-5 frequency were poorly captured, only a minor fraction of alloreactive clones could be mapped to unstimulated subsets. In reactions with siplizumab, an average of approximately 69% of mappable alloreactive CD4+ clones were Treg-derived, compared with around 30% in control reactions. Siplizumab significantly lowered the cumulative frequency of alloreactive sequences that could be traced to unstimulated CD4+ memory T cells.

The library relied on the immunoSEQ multiplex PCR assay. Roughly 100,000 TCR templates per sample were assayed on the deep sequencing platform. Genomic DNA extracted from sorted T cells was the material used for TCRbeta CDR3 sequencing. The original methods were these. The R programming language was used for the clonal analysis of the TCRbeta CDR3 data. Comparing unstimulated samples against CFSE-low samples taken after the reaction was how alloreactive CD4+ and CD8+ clones were defined. By matching sequences to the repertoires of sorted unstimulated Treg and non-Treg cells, each alloreactive CD4+ clone was assigned a regulatory or non-regulatory origin. TCRdb provides this immuneACCESS table in a form limited to in-frame rearrangements. Some clones are lacking; in checked studies, under half of them reflect an unresolved V gene, and why the rest are absent is not known. V, J and clone size are taken as reported in that table, and D and trimming were inferred from the DNA itself. Across this sample there are around 95,000 clones, with 94% seen only once. Approximately 1.5% of the sample is taken by the ten largest.

Sorted unstimulated T cells, along with proliferating T cells recovered from mixed lymphocyte reactions, underwent TCRbeta CDR3 sequencing. Fresh whole blood from approximately 11 HLA-typed healthy donors served as the source for isolating PBMCs. To map where alloreactive clones came from, CD4+ non-regulatory T cells in the unstimulated state were FACS-sorted. Concerning this clone: The target of this receptor is not known. No clone much larger than this one lies a single base away; base qualities are absent.

V is reduced by 3 bases and J by 6 bases, leaving a spacing of 12 bases between them. From its cysteine to its phenylalanine, the CDR3 spans 13 amino acids. This entry keeps only the CDR3 DNA: 39 bases, framed from base 1. Via the germline V gene, CDR1 is SQVTM and CDR2 ANQGSEA. The source is a human donor in good health. Rearrangement joined TRBV29-1 to TRBJ2-1; the D call could be TRBD1 or TRBD2, with each sharing 5 bases. The sample consisted of non-Treg CD4+ T cells sorted from blood. What the cell subset or site label conveys for this sample: FACS-sorted unstimulated CD4+ non-regulatory T cells. The CDR3 region: CSVDRGGSNEQFF. The DNA sequence is given as TGCAGCGTTGATCGTGGGGGTAGCAATGAGCAGTTCTTC.